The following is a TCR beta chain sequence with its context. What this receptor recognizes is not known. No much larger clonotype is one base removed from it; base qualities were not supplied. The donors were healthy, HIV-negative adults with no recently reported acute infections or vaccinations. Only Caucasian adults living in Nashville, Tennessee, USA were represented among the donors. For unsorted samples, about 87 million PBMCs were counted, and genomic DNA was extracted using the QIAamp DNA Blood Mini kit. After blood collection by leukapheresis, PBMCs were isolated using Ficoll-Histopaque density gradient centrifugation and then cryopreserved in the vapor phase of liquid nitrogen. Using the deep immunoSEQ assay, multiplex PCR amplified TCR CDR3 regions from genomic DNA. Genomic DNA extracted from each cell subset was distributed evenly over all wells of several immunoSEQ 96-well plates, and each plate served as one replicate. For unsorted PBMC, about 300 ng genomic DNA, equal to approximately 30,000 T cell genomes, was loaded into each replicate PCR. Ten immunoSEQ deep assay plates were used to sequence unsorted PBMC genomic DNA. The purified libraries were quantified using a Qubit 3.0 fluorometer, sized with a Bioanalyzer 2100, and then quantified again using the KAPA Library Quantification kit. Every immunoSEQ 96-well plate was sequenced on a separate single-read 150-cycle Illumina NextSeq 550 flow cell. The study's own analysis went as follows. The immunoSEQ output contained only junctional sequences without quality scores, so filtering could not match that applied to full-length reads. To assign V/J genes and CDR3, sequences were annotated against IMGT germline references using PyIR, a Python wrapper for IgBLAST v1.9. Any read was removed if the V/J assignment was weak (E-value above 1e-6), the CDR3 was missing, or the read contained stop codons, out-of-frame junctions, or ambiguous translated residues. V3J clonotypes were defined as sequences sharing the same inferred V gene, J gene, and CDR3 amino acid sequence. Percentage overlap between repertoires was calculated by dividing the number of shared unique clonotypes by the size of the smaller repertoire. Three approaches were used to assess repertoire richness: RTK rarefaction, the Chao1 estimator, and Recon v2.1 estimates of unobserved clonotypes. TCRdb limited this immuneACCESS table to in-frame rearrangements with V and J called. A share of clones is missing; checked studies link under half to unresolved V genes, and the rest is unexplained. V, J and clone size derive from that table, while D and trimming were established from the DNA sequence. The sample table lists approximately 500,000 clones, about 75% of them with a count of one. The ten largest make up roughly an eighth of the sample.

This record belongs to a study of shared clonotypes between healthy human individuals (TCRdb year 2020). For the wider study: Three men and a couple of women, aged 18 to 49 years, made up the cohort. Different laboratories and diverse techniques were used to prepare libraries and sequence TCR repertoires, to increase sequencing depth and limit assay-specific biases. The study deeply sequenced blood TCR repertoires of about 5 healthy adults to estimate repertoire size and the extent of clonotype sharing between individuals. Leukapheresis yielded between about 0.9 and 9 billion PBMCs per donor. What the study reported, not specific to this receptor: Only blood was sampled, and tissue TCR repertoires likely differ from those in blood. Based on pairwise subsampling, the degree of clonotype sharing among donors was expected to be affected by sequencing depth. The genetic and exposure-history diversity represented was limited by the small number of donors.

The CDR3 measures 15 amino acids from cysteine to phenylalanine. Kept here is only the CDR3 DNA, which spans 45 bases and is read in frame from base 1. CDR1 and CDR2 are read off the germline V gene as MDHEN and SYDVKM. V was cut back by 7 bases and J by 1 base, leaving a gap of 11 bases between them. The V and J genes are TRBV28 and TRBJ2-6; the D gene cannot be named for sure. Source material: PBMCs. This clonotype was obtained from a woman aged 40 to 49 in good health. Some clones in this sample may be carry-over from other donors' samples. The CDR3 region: CASNGLKSGANVLTF. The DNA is TGTGCCAGCAACGGGCTGAAATCTGGGGCCAACGTCCTGACTTTC.